Described below is a single TCR beta chain sequence and its context. TCRdb reanalysed the 5' RACE reads using MiXCR and keeps one entry per CDR3 protein. In the table there are roughly 60,000 distinct CDR3 sequences, approximately 26% of which are singletons. The sorted Tregs were CD4+CD25+CD127-/low cells. The CDR3 loop spans 15 amino acids. CDR1 is GTSNPN, CDR2 SVGIG, per germline (reference sequence). The J segment lost 2 bases and the V segment lost 2 bases, leaving 3 bases of the junction unmatched. The origin of this receptor is a female donor with breast cancer. The sample taken for sequencing was tumor-infiltrating Tregs sorted from the breast tumor. V usage is TRBV30 and J usage is TRBJ2-3, with 11 nucleotides matching TRBD2. The CDR3 DNA reads TGTGCCTGGAGTTTAGCGGGAGGGACCACAGATACGCAGTATTTT. Protein product: CAWSLAGGTTDTQYF.